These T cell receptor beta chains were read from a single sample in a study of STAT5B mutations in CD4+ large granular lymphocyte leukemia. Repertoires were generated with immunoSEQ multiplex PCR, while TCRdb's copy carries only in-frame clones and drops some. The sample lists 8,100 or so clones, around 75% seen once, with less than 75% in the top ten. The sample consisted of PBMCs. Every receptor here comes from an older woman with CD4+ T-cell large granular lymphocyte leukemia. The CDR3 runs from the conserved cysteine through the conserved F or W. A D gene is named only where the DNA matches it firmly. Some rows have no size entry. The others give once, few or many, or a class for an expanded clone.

TGTGCCAGCAGCTTACCCGGACAGGGGGCCTTATTAGGCTATGGCTACACCTTC | CASSLPGQGALLGYGYTF | TRBD1 | TRBJ1-2 | TRBV7-8 | -
TGTGCCAGCAGCCCCTCGTCCCCAGAGTCGAACTCTGGAAACACCATATATTTT | CASSPSSPESNSGNTIYF | - | TRBJ1-3 | TRBV11-2 | -
TGTGCCAGCAGTGTTGGAGCAGAGACCCAGTACTTC | CASSVGAETQYF | - | TRBJ2-5 | TRBV2 | -
TGTGCCAGCAGCTTAGTCGCGGACTCACCCCTCCACTTT | CASSLVADSPLHF | - | TRBJ1-6 | TRBV7-6 | once
TGTGCCAGCAGTTACCAGACAGTGAACTATGGCTACACCTTC | CASSYQTVNYGYTF | - | TRBJ1-2 | TRBV6-6 | -
TGTGCCAGCAGTGGAATCAGGGGCACCGGGGAGCTGTTTTTT | CASSGIRGTGELFF | - | TRBJ2-2 | TRBV6-1 | few
TGTGCCAGCAGCCTAGGACAGTCCTACGAGCAGTACTTC | CASSLGQSYEQYF | - | TRBJ2-7 | TRBV11-3 | -
TGTGCCAGCAGCTCCTACAGGGCGGGCGCCAAAAACATTCAGTACTTC | CASSSYRAGAKNIQYF | - | TRBJ2-4 | TRBV9 | -
TGTGCCAGCAGCTTAGAGATTCTAGGCGGCCTAGGGGAGCAGTTCTTC | CASSLEILGGLGEQFF | - | TRBJ2-1 | TRBV11-3 | once
TGTGCCAGCAGTTACCTAATCCCGAACACCGGGGAGCTGTTTTTT | CASSYLIPNTGELFF | - | TRBJ2-2 | TRBV6-5 | -
TGCAGTGCTAGAGGAACCTATGGCTACACCTTC | CSARGTYGYTF | - | TRBJ1-2 | TRBV20-1 | -
TGTGCCAGCAGTTTGCCTCGGATGACGAGCAGCTCCTACGAGCAGTACTTC | CASSLPRMTSSSYEQYF | - | TRBJ2-7 | TRBV28 | -
TGTGCCTGGAGTTTGGGAGGTCGGGCCTACGAGCAGTACTTC | CAWSLGGRAYEQYF | - | TRBJ2-7 | TRBV30 | -
TGTGCCATCAGTGAGTCGCGCAGGGATAGCAATCAGCCCCAGCATTTT | CAISESRRDSNQPQHF | - | TRBJ1-5 | TRBV10-3 | once
TGCGCCAGCAGCCATGCAGGGGACGGCTACACCTTC | CASSHAGDGYTF | - | TRBJ1-2 | TRBV4-3 | -
TGTGCCAGCAGCTTAGCCCCGGGGGGACCCTCTGGCGAGCAGTACTTC | CASSLAPGGPSGEQYF | TRBD2 | TRBJ2-7 | TRBV7-8 | -
TGTGCCAGTAGTGGAGTCAGGGGGGTCACTGAAGCTTTCTTT | CASSGVRGVTEAFF | TRBD1 | TRBJ1-1 | TRBV19 | few
TGTGCCAGCACCTTAAGGGGGTTGGAGACCCAGTACTTC | CASTLRGLETQYF | - | TRBJ2-5 | TRBV6-6 | -
TGTGCCAGCAGCTTGGGATGGGCAGGGGGGGGACAAGAGACCCAGTACTTC | CASSLGWAGGGQETQYF | - | TRBJ2-5 | TRBV5-6 | -
TGTGCCAGTAGTATCTCGCCAGGTCAAGAGACCCAGTACTTC | CASSISPGQETQYF | - | TRBJ2-5 | TRBV19 | -
TGTGCCAGCAGCTTGGGACAGGCCTCGGAATGGTTCTTT | CASSLGQASEWFF | TRBD1 | TRBJ1-1 | TRBV7-9 | -
TGTGCCAGTAGTATTGACGGGACAGGATCGTATAGCAATCAGCCCCAGCATTTT | CASSIDGTGSYSNQPQHF | TRBD1 | TRBJ1-5 | TRBV19 | once
TGCAGCGTTGCGTCCGAAGGGTTTCAGCCCCAGCATTTT | CSVASEGFQPQHF | - | TRBJ1-5 | TRBV29-1 | -
TGCGCCAGCAGCCAAGATTTTGCGACAGGGGAAGAGACCCAGTACTTC | CASSQDFATGEETQYF | TRBD1 | TRBJ2-5 | TRBV4-3 | -
TGTGCCAGCAGTTCAGGGTATGGAAACGGGGAGCTGTTTTTT | CASSSGYGNGELFF | - | TRBJ2-2 | TRBV27 | -
TGTGCCAGCAGACGGGTCACCGGGGAGCTGTTTTTT | CASRRVTGELFF | - | TRBJ2-2 | TRBV6-5 | -
TGTGCCAGCAGCTCGGACAATGAGCAGTTCTTC | CASSSDNEQFF | - | TRBJ2-1 | TRBV5-6 | -
TGCAGCGTACATTTAGCGCCTCAAGGCACAGATACGCAGTATTTT | CSVHLAPQGTDTQYF | - | TRBJ2-3 | TRBV29-1 | -
TGCGCCAGCAGCTTTACAGGCGACAGCTCCTACGAGCAGTACTTC | CASSFTGDSSYEQYF | - | TRBJ2-7 | TRBV5-1 | -
TGTGCCAGCAGTCTACAGGGGGCGCGAAACACAGATACGCAGTATTTT | CASSLQGARNTDTQYF | TRBD1 | TRBJ2-3 | TRBV27 | -
TGCGCCAGCAGTCCGGACAGGGATACCGGGGAGCTGTTTTTT | CASSPDRDTGELFF | TRBD1 | TRBJ2-2 | TRBV5-1 | -
TGCGCCAGCAGCTCCCAAGGGAAAGGCACTGAAGCTTTCTTT | CASSSQGKGTEAFF | - | TRBJ1-1 | TRBV5-1 | few
TGCGCCAGCAGCCATAGACAGGGGACTACTGCTGGAAACACCATATATTTT | CASSHRQGTTAGNTIYF | TRBD1 | TRBJ1-3 | TRBV4-3 | -
TGTGCCAGCAGCCCGTGGGGTGGCGGGGAGCTGTTTTTT | CASSPWGGGELFF | - | TRBJ2-2 | TRBV5-4 | -
TGTGCCAGTAGTATCGTCAGTTTAGCCGAAGCTTTCTTT | CASSIVSLAEAFF | - | TRBJ1-1 | TRBV19 | few
TGTGCCAGTAGCCCGCCCGGACAGCCCTATGGCTACACCTTC | CASSPPGQPYGYTF | - | TRBJ1-2 | TRBV19 | -
TGTGCCAGCAGCTTAGGTATGACGGCTGAAGCTTTCTTT | CASSLGMTAEAFF | - | TRBJ1-1 | TRBV7-8 | -
TGTGCCAGCAGTTTATTTCCGGACAGGGTAGGCAATGAGCAGTTCTTC | CASSLFPDRVGNEQFF | TRBD1 | TRBJ2-1 | TRBV28 | -
TGTGCCAGCGGGATTCGGGCGGGGAGCTCCTACAATGAGCAGTTCTTC | CASGIRAGSSYNEQFF | - | TRBJ2-1 | TRBV27 | -